Listed below are T cell receptor beta chains from one sample, sequenced in a study of T cells in Graves' hyperthyroidism and ophthalmopathy. TCRdb processed the multiplex PCR reads anew with MiXCR; each CDR3 protein has one entry. This sample carries around 300,000 distinct CDR3 sequences, 13% to 15% of them seen once, and the ten largest clones take more than 30%. Sequences were obtained from blood. The source is a woman between 45 and 65 years old with Graves' hyperthyroidism that later progressed to Graves' ophthalmopathy. Both conserved end residues are trimmed from each CDR3.

>TRBV2
ASSESQFKETQY
>TRBV7-3
ASSLGAHYEQY
>TRBV18
ASQRDRVEKQY
>TRBV11-2
ASSYPGISYEQY
>TRBV11-2
ASTKMGLADYNEQF
>TRBV10-3
AISEYGPLKYT
>TRBV25-1
ASSPRPGVYSGANVLT
>TRBV6-1
ASGRKNYGYT
>TRBV4-1
ASSPPSATTNEKLF
>TRBV5-1
ASSEGGALSGNTIY
>TRBV18
ASSPFPRGTDEQF
>TRBV19
ASSVGQQKYNEQF
>TRBV5-6
ASSLSIEGWGNQPQH
>TRBV11-2
ASSQDLLPDTHRELF
>TRBV4-2
ASSAREGRDTEAF
>TRBV6-1
ASTGQANEKLF
>TRBV9
ASSPGQGSNEQF
>TRBV30
AWRLPGNYGYT
>TRBV5-6
ASSLVDTDTQY
>TRBV7-3
ASSLRSGSFSSGNNNEQF
>TRBV9
ASSVAGDIYEQY
>TRBV20-1
SARGPGTGAGQPQH
>TRBV20-1
SAGRTGLPYEQY
>TRBV12-3/TRBV12-4
ANSFVKEGQPQH
>TRBV10-3
AISESTGGIQPQH
>TRBV10-2
ASSEILAGVKDTQY
>TRBV28
ASSSGTGYNQPQH
>TRBV9
ASSVRLAGPPSSSYNEQF
>TRBV6-5
ASSYLWNTEAF
>TRBV5-1
ASSRATSGAYEQY
>TRBV28
ASSRRGTAVYGYT
>TRBV12-5
ASGLGAPFYGYT
>TRBV4-2
ASSSREDEQY
>TRBV5-1
ASSQGTGEETQY
>TRBV6-1
ASTPGDRDMNTEAF
>TRBV24-1
ATSDPVGSKY
>TRBV9
ASSVGGLDIFGNEQF
>TRBV6-1
ASSETGASPLH
>TRBV7-3
ASSPGPGQGGYT
>TRBV3-1
ASSQVAGSVEQY
>TRBV11-2
ASSATTDTQY
>TRBV3-1
ASSQDLGAGGDIQY
>TRBV3-1
ASSQRLAGVISSYNEQF
>TRBV10-3
ASRSSGEGVNEQF
>TRBV14
ASRGTSGSDEQF
>TRBV20-1
SATPVKAADTQY
>TRBV30
AWGLAGGETQY
>TRBV20-1
SGGGSGNTIY
>TRBV20-1
SARVSATSTKNIQY
>TRBV5-1
ASSVDRQGEQF
>TRBV5-1
ASSRQARGLTDTQY
>TRBV6-2/TRBV6-3
ASTQRGSLKETQY
>TRBV6-4
ASSASGQGINYGYT
>TRBV6-4
ASSPEGTGELF